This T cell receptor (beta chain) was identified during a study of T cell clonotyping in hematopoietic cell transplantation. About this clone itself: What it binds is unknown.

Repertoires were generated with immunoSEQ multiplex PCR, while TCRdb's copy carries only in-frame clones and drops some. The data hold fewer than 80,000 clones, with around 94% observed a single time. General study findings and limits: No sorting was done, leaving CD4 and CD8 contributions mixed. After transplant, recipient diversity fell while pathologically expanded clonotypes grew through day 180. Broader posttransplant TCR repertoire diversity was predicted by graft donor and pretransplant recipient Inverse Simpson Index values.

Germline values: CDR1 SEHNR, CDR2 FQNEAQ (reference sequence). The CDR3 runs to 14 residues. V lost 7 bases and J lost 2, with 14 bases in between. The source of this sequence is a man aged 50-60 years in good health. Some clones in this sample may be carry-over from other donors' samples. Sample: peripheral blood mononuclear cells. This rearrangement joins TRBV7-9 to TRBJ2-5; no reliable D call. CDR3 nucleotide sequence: TGTGCCAGCACTCGGCAACGAGAGCAAGAGACCCAGTACTTC. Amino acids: CASTRQREQETQYF.